Shown below are 28 T cell receptor beta chains from a single sample sequenced in a study of OX40 agonist ivuxolimab in advanced cancers. Here immunoSEQ multiplex PCR was the method, and the copy in TCRdb shows in-frame clones only, minus some. Of 65,000 to 85,000 clones in the sample, 80% to 90% were seen once. The sequences come from CD4+ or CD8+ T cells sorted from blood, collected in a trial of the OX40 agonist ivuxolimab. These receptors all stem from an adult with an advanced solid tumor such as melanoma, head and neck, liver or kidney cancer.

The rearrangement uses TRBV7-6 and TRBJ1-3; 9 bases map to TRBD1. V was clipped by 4 bases and J by 4 bases; unmatched bases: 5. The germline CDR1 and CDR2 sequences are SGHVS and FNYEAQ. This CDR3 region has 15 residues. CDR3 sequence (DNA): TGTGCCAGCAGCTCCCGGACAGGGGACGGAAACACCATATATTTT. It codes for CASSSRTGDGNTIYF.

This clone was seen a single time. This sequence joins TRBV28 and TRBJ1-1, with a weak D call TRBD1 (5 bases). The germline CDR1 and CDR2 sequences are MDHEN and SYDVKM. CDR3 length equals 13 residues. Trimming stripped 1 base from V and 12 bases from J, with 15 bases between. CDR3 sequence reads: CASSLYMEGSSFF. As DNA, the CDR3 is TGTGCCAGCAGTTTATATATGGAGGGGTCATCTTTCTTT.

The chain uses TRBV7-3 and TRBJ2-1; 9 bases line up with TRBD2. V was pared by 5 bases and J by 7 bases, with 12 bases of the junction left unmatched. This CDR3 spans 16 amino acids. Germline V CDR1 and CDR2: SGHTA, FQGTGA. The CDR3 DNA is TGTGCCAGCAGCCCTGACGCGGGGGGGCCCTTAAATGAGCAGTTCTTC. Its protein product is CASSPDAGGPLNEQFF.

The chain carries TRBV30 and TRBJ1-1; no firm D call. CDR1 and CDR2 (germline): GTSNPN, SVGIG (reference sequence). Trimming removed 5 bases from V and 6 bases from J, with 7 bases in between. The CDR3 is 10 residues long. Written as DNA, the CDR3 is TGTGCCTGGGGCGAAGCTGAAGCTTTCTTT. It encodes CAWGEAEAFF. Full variable domain (missing parts from reference TRBV30 and TRBJ1-1): SQTIHQWPATLVQPVGSPLSLECTVEGTSNPNLYWYRQAAGRGLQLLFYSVGIGQISSEVPQNLSASRPQDRQFILSSKKLLLSDSGFYLCAWGEAEAFFGQGTRLTVV.

The V call is TRBV30, the J call TRBJ2-7, with D maybe TRBD2 (6 bases). The CDR3 is made up of 15 amino acids. With 0 bases removed from V and 5 bases from J, the gap between germline ends came to 17 bases. Germline values: CDR1 GTSNPN, CDR2 SVGIG (reference sequence). The CDR3 DNA is TGTGCCTGGAGTGTAGGAGGGGCCGGCCCCCACGAGCAGTACTTC. Amino acids: CAWSVGGAGPHEQYF.

The genes are TRBV2 and TRBJ1-1; 8 bases are shared with TRBD1. The CDR3 has 15 amino acids. J gave up 1 base and V 6 bases, and 7 bases lay outside the gene matches. Germline V gives CDR1 SNHLY, CDR2 FYNNEI. CDR3 sequence (DNA): TGTGCCAGCAGCCTCCAGGGGGCGGGGAACACTGAAGCTTTCTTT. Its protein is CASSLQGAGNTEAFF. The whole variable domain, remainder taken from reference TRBV2 and TRBJ1-1, is EPEVTQTPSHQVTQMGQEVILRCVPISNHLYFYWYRQILGQKVEFLVSFYNNEISEKSEIFDDQFSVERPDGSNFTLKIRSTKLEDSAMYFCASSLQGAGNTEAFFGQGTRLTVV.

This clone came up once. CDR3 sequence: CASSVAPGAGGNTIYF. The CDR3 DNA reads TGTGCCAGCAGCGTAGCTCCAGGGGCTGGAGGAAACACCATATATTTT. The V gene is TRBV9, the J gene TRBJ1-3; perhaps TRBD1 as D (6 bases). Between the trimmed V and J ends, which lost 0 bases and 4 bases, there was a span of 14 bases. The CDR3 totals 16 residues. From germline, CDR1 is SGDLS and CDR2 YYNGEE.

The chain uses TRBV7-2 and TRBJ1-2, with a tentative D call TRBD1 (5 bases). The CDR3 has 12 amino acids. Per germline, CDR1 SGHTA and CDR2 FQGNSA. The V end was cut by 5 bases, the J end by 14 bases, with 18 bases between. CDR3 loop: CASSLTGRMVTF. The CDR3 DNA reads TGTGCCAGCAGCCTTACGGGGCGAATGGTGACCTTC.

The rearrangement uses TRBV9 and TRBJ1-1, with 7 bases identical to TRBD1. CDR1 and CDR2 from the germline V gene are SGDLS and YYNGEE. This CDR3 spans 15 amino acids. V trimming: 0 bases; J trimming: 3 bases; junction bases outside the gene matches: 5. The CDR3 DNA is TGTGCCAGCAGCGTAGATGGCAGGGGGGACACTGAAGCTTTCTTT. It encodes CASSVDGRGDTEAFF.

The chain couples TRBV2 to TRBJ2-5; D is uncertain. Per the germline V gene, CDR1 is SNHLY and CDR2 is FYNNEI. There are 13 residues in the CDR3. Trimming removed 7 bases from V and 2 bases from J, with 11 bases in between. This chain's CDR3 is CASKYSGQETQYF. CDR3 DNA: TGTGCCAGCAAATACTCTGGGCAAGAGACCCAGTACTTC.

The chain couples TRBV6-1 to TRBJ2-5; D remains unclear. The germline CDR1 and CDR2 sequences are MNHNS and SASEGT. V was shortened by 6 bases and J by 4 bases, with 9 bases between the two germline ends. This CDR3 contains 12 residues. In nucleotides, the CDR3 is TGTGCCAGCAGAACTGGATCAGAGACCCAGTACTTC. It translates to CASRTGSETQYF.

V and J are TRBV2 and TRBJ1-4, with a weak D call TRBD1 (5 bases). V lost 6 bases, J lost 0 bases, and 11 bases lay in between. This CDR3 region has 15 residues. The germline CDR1 and CDR2 sequences are SNHLY and FYNNEI. This CDR3 reads CASRFQGATNEKLFF. The DNA of the CDR3 is TGTGCCAGCAGATTTCAGGGCGCAACTAATGAAAAACTGTTTTTT.

This clone is categorized as medium-sized. This chain uses TRBV25-1 with TRBJ1-2; the D is unclear. Looked up from germline, CDR1 is MGHDK and CDR2 is SYGVNS. V lost 4 bases, J lost 4 bases, and 16 bases lay in between. This CDR3 comprises 15 residues. Here the CDR3 reads CASSGSPTESYGYTF. DNA of the CDR3: TGTGCCAGCAGTGGATCCCCGACGGAAAGCTATGGCTACACCTTC.

V gene TRBV19 combines with J gene TRBJ1-2; tentative D call: TRBD1 (5 bases). Trimming left V 7 bases short and J 6 bases short, with 24 bases between. The CDR3 length is 16 residues. Germline V gene sequence: CDR1 LNHDA, CDR2 SQIVND (reference sequence). The CDR3 spells CASTATSLGGWNGYTF. The CDR3 coding sequence is TGTGCCAGTACTGCTACATCCCTGGGGGGATGGAATGGCTACACCTTC.

This clone has just a few counts. This sequence joins TRBV28 and TRBJ1-6; TRBD1 matches at 9 bases. V shed 5 bases and J 9 bases; nucleotides not matched to a gene: 8. From germline, CDR1 is MDHEN and CDR2 SYDVKM. This CDR3 comprises 15 residues. The CDR3 here is CASSPGTGIGSPLHF. The CDR3 bases are TGTGCCAGCAGTCCCGGGACAGGGATCGGTTCACCCCTCCACTTT.

The chain recombines TRBV11-2 with TRBJ2-7; no clear D. The CDR3 runs to 11 residues. Trimming took 7 bases from V and 3 from J, leaving 7 bases between them. From germline, CDR1 is SGHAT and CDR2 FQNNGV. The CDR3 reads CASTNLYEQYF. As DNA, the CDR3 is TGTGCCAGCACCAACCTCTACGAGCAGTACTTC.

The rearrangement uses TRBV7-3 and TRBJ2-7; D call uncertain. V was shortened by 2 bases and J by 6 bases, with 5 bases between the two germline ends. In germline, CDR1 is SGHTA, CDR2 FQGTGA. This CDR3 has 11 amino acids. CDR3 coding DNA: TGTGCCAGCAGCTTAGGCGTCGAGCAGTACTTC. Protein: CASSLGVEQYF.

J is TRBJ2-3 and V is TRBV2; D is possibly TRBD1 (6 bases). CDR3 length: 12 amino acids. Germline assignment: CDR1 SNHLY and CDR2 FYNNEI. The ends were cut back, 6 bases at V and 7 bases at J, with 11 bases in the middle. This CDR3 is CASRADSHTQYF. The CDR3 DNA is TGTGCCAGCAGAGCGGACAGCCATACGCAGTATTTT.

The V gene is TRBV6-5, the J gene TRBJ1-3; tentatively, D is TRBD1 (6 bases). Germline lookup yields CDR1 MNHEY and CDR2 SVGAGI. CDR3 length: 15 amino acids. The V end was cut by 4 bases, the J end by 2 bases, with 12 bases between. Here the CDR3 reads CASSLRDTAGNTIYF. In nucleotides, the CDR3 is TGTGCCAGCAGTTTGCGGGACACCGCTGGAAACACCATATATTTT.

The V gene is TRBV10-3, the J gene TRBJ1-1, with D unclear. In germline, CDR1 is ENHRY, CDR2 SYGVKD. V dropped 2 bases and J dropped 7 bases, with 8 bases sitting between them. CDR3 length: 12 amino acids. CDR3 in amino acids: CAISEATLEAFF. CDR3 sequence (DNA): TGTGCCATCAGTGAGGCGACACTTGAAGCTTTCTTT.

The rearrangement links TRBV19 to TRBJ2-5; a weak D match, TRBD1 (5 bases). Germline V CDR1 and CDR2: LNHDA, SQIVND (reference sequence). Trimming took off 8 bases at V and 4 bases at J, with 20 bases between the two ends. CDR3 length: 15 residues. The CDR3 bases are TGTGCCAGTGGGCAGGGAATACGATCAGGAGAGACCCAGTACTTC. Translating it yields CASGQGIRSGETQYF.

This clone appeared a single time. The gene calls are TRBV4-1 and TRBJ2-5; D is uncertain. Germline CDR1 reads MGHRA; CDR2 reads YSYEKL. The CDR3 consists of 15 residues. Trimming left V 0 bases short and J 4 bases short, with 12 bases between. CDR3 protein: CASSQDGSGRETQYF. DNA of the CDR3: TGCGCCAGCAGCCAAGATGGGTCCGGGCGAGAGACCCAGTACTTC.

The genes are TRBV10-3 and TRBJ1-5, with TRBD1 as a possible D gene (5 bases). Germline loops: CDR1 ENHRY, CDR2 SYGVKD. This CDR3 is built from 15 residues. The V and J ends lost 2 bases and 2 bases respectively, with 10 bases between them. This CDR3 reads CAISETTGGNQPQHF. The CDR3 DNA is TGTGCCATCAGTGAGACAACAGGAGGCAATCAGCCCCAGCATTTT.

The J gene is TRBJ2-2, the V gene TRBV21-1; the table's D call of TRBD1 was not tested on the DNA. TRBV21-1 is marked as a pseudogene. The CDR3 sequence is 15 residues long. The CDR3 bases are TGTGCCAGCAGGCTGACAGAGACGAACACCGGGGAGCTGTTTTTT. Translation gives CASRLTETNTGELFF.

The chain combines TRBV13 with TRBJ2-7, with 7 bases matching TRBD2. J was trimmed by 0 bases and V by 3 bases; bases with no gene match: 8. Germline V gene lookup returns CDR1 PRHDT and CDR2 FYEKMQ (reference sequence). The CDR3 totals 16 residues. In nucleotides, the CDR3 is TGTGCCAGCAGCTTTCTGTTCGGCGGGAGCTCCTACGAGCAGTACTTC. This translates into CASSFLFGGSSYEQYF.

Only a few counts were recorded for this clone. The CDR3 DNA reads TGTGCCAGTAAGACTAGCGGGAATGAGGAGACCCAGTACTTC. Translation: CASKTSGNEETQYF. V usage is TRBV2 and J usage is TRBJ2-5, with 11 bases identical to TRBD2. The CDR3 is 14 residues long. V lost 9 bases to trimming and J lost 5 bases; unmatched junction nucleotides: 8. Germline CDR1 reads SNHLY; CDR2 reads FYNNEI.

This clone was detected once. V is TRBV5-1 and J is TRBJ1-2; no firm D call. Trimming pared 0 bases from V and 1 base from J, leaving 4 bases between. The CDR3 extends over 13 amino acids. CDR1 is SGHRS, CDR2 YFSETQ, per germline. CDR3 DNA sequence: TGCGCCAGCAGCTTGGACGTTAACTATGGCTACACCTTC. Translated: CASSLDVNYGYTF.

The V and J genes are TRBV19 and TRBJ1-2; D may be TRBD1 (6 bases). The CDR3 sequence is 14 residues long. The germline CDR1 and CDR2 sequences are LNHDA and SQIVND (reference sequence). With 3 bases removed from V and 0 bases from J, the gap between germline ends came to 8 bases. CDR3 nucleotide sequence: TGTGCCAGTAGTATGGACAGATCTAACTATGGCTACACCTTC. The encoded protein is CASSMDRSNYGYTF.